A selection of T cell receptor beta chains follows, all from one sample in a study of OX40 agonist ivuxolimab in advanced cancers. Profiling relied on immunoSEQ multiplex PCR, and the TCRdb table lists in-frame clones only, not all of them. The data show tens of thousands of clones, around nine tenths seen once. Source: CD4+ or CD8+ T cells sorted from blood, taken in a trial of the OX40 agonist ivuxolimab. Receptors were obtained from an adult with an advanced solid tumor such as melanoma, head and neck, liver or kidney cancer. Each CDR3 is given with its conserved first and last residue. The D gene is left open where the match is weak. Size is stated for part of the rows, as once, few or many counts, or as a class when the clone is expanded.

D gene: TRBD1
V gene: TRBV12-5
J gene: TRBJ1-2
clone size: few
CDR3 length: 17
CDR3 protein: CASGLGTGGIINYGYTF
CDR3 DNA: TGTGCTAGTGGTTTGGGCACAGGGGGTATCATTAACTATGGCTACACCTTC

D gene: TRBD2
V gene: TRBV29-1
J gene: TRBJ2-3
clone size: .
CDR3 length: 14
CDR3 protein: CSVKPGLASDTQYF
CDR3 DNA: TGCAGCGTCAAACCCGGACTAGCCTCAGATACGCAGTATTTT

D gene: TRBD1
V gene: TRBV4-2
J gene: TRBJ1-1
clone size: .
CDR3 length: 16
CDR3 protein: CASSSQTGTVNTEAFF
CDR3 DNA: TGTGCCAGCAGCTCCCAAACCGGGACAGTGAACACTGAAGCTTTCTTT

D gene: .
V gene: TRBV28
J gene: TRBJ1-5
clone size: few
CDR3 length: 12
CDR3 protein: CVVGHSNQPQHF
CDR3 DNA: TGTGTAGTCGGTCATAGCAATCAGCCCCAGCATTTT

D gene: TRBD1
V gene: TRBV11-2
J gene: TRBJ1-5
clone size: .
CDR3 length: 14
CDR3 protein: CASSWTGVNQPQHF
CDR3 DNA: TGTGCCAGCAGCTGGACAGGGGTAAATCAGCCCCAGCATTTT

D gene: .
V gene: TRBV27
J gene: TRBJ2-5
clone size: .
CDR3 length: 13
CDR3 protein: CASSLSVQETQYF
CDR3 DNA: TGTGCCAGCAGTTTATCAGTACAAGAGACCCAGTACTTC

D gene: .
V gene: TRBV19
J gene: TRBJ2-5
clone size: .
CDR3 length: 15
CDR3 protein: CASSSGPRGQETQYF
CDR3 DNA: TGTGCCAGTAGTAGTGGGCCGAGGGGGCAAGAGACCCAGTACTTC

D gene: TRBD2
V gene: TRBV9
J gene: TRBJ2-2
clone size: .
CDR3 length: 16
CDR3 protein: CASTRGTSANTGELFF
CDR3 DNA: TGTGCCAGCACCCGTGGCACTAGCGCGAACACCGGGGAGCTGTTTTTT

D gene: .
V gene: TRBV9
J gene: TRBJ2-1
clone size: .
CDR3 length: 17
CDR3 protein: CASSVQSGTARYNEQFF
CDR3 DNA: TGTGCCAGCAGCGTACAATCCGGGACTGCCCGCTACAATGAGCAGTTCTTC

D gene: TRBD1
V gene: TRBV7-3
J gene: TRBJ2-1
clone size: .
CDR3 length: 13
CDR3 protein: CASSLNRGNEQFF
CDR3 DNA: TGTGCCAGCAGCTTAAACAGGGGCAATGAGCAGTTCTTC

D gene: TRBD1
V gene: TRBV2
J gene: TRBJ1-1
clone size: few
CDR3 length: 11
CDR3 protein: CAGQGRTEAFF
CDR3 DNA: TGTGCCGGACAGGGGAGGACTGAAGCTTTCTTT

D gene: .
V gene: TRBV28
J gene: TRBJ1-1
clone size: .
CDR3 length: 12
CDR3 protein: CASIVTGTEAFF
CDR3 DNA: TGTGCCAGCATCGTAACGGGCACTGAAGCTTTCTTT

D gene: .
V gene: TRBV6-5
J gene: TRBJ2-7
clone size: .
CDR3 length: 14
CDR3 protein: CASSYSSTVIEQYF
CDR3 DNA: TGTGCCAGCAGTTACTCCTCGACAGTTATCGAGCAGTACTTC

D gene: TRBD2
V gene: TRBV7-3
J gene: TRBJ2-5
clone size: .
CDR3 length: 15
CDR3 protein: CASSPAGLAGETQYF
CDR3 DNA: TGTGCCAGCAGCCCAGCGGGACTAGCTGGGGAGACCCAGTACTTC

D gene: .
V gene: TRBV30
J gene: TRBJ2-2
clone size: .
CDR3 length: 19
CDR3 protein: CAWSVLAPGSLANTGELFF
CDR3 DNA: TGTGCCTGGAGTGTACTCGCTCCGGGGTCCTTAGCGAACACCGGGGAGCTGTTTTTT

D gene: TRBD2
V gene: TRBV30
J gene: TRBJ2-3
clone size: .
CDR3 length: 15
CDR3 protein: CAWKRLAGETDTQYF
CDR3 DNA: TGTGCCTGGAAACGACTAGCGGGAGAGACAGATACGCAGTATTTT